This is a list of T cell receptor beta chains from one sample in a study of tumor and adjacent non-tumor tissue in lung cancer. TCRdb reprocessed the multiplex PCR reads via MiXCR and lists one record per CDR3 protein. The top ten hold 35% to 40% of the sample, which has over 100,000 distinct CDR3 sequences, roughly 77% seen once. Material for sequencing was lung tumor tissue. The source is a woman aged 55-70 years with non-small cell lung cancer. CDR3s include the opening cysteine and the closing phenylalanine or tryptophan. A D gene is named only where the DNA matches it firmly. Clone size, where shown, is once, few, many, or a class for clones that have expanded.

len: 15; d_gene: NA; j_gene: TRBJ1-1; v_gene: TRBV20-1; abundance: NA; CDR3aa: CSARTLARGDTEAFF; CDR3nt: TGCAGTGCTAGAACCCTGGCCCGAGGGGATACTGAAGCTTTCTTT
len: 16; d_gene: NA; j_gene: TRBJ1-2; v_gene: TRBV20-1; abundance: many; CDR3aa: CSARALTGSTNYGYTF; CDR3nt: TGCAGTGCTAGAGCCCTTACAGGCTCCACTAACTATGGCTACACCTTC
len: 14; d_gene: NA; j_gene: TRBJ2-1; v_gene: TRBV12-3/TRBV12-4; abundance: NA; CDR3aa: CASSLGLTTHEQFF; CDR3nt: TGTGCCAGCAGTTTAGGGCTAACAACCCATGAGCAGTTCTTC
len: 12; d_gene: TRBD2; j_gene: TRBJ2-1; v_gene: TRBV20-1; abundance: many; CDR3aa: CSATSGRGEQFF; CDR3nt: TGCAGTGCTACTAGCGGGAGAGGAGAGCAGTTCTTC
len: 17; d_gene: TRBD2; j_gene: TRBJ2-1; v_gene: TRBV20-1; abundance: NA; CDR3aa: CSARDAARTSGSGEQIF; CDR3nt: TGCAGTGCCCGTGATGCCGCGAGGACTAGCGGGAGTGGCGAGCAGATCTTC
len: 15; d_gene: NA; j_gene: TRBJ2-7; v_gene: TRBV11-2; abundance: once; CDR3aa: CASSSLTGPSYEQYF; CDR3nt: TGTGCCAGCAGCTCCCTGACAGGACCGTCCTACGAGCAGTACTTC
len: 13; d_gene: NA; j_gene: TRBJ2-5; v_gene: TRBV20-1; abundance: many; CDR3aa: CSTSGGRQETQYF; CDR3nt: TGCAGTACCTCGGGCGGGCGCCAAGAGACCCAGTACTTC
len: 15; d_gene: NA; j_gene: TRBJ2-6; v_gene: TRBV6-2/TRBV6-3; abundance: NA; CDR3aa: CVSSYSASGANVLTF; CDR3nt: TGTGTCAGCAGTTACTCGGCCTCTGGGGCTAACGTCCTGACTTTC
len: 14; d_gene: TRBD1; j_gene: TRBJ1-1; v_gene: TRBV28; abundance: NA; CDR3aa: CASSLTWTGGGAFF; CDR3nt: TGTGCCAGCAGTTTAACTTGGACAGGGGGCGGTGCTTTCTTT
len: 15; d_gene: TRBD1; j_gene: TRBJ2-2; v_gene: TRBV11-3; abundance: NA; CDR3aa: CASSPGTGVTGELSF; CDR3nt: TGTGCCAGCAGCCCAGGGACAGGGGTAACCGGGGAGCTGTCTTTT
len: 12; d_gene: NA; j_gene: TRBJ2-3; v_gene: TRBV5-6; abundance: NA; CDR3aa: CVSSPSTDTQYF; CDR3nt: TGTGTCAGTAGCCCGAGCACAGATACGCAGTATTTT
len: 15; d_gene: TRBD1; j_gene: TRBJ2-2; v_gene: TRBV11-3; abundance: few; CDR3aa: CASSPTGGRTGELLF; CDR3nt: TGTGCCAGCAGCCCGACAGGGGGCCGGACCGGGGAACTGTTATTT
len: 18; d_gene: NA; j_gene: TRBJ1-6; v_gene: TRBV28; abundance: NA; CDR3aa: CASSLRGLSSSCNSPLHF; CDR3nt: TGTGCCAGCAGCCTCCGGGGTCTATCGAGCTCCTGTAATTCACCCCTCCACTTT
len: 15; d_gene: TRBD2; j_gene: TRBJ2-1; v_gene: TRBV6-1; abundance: NA; CDR3aa: CASSHTSGSFKKQFF; CDR3nt: TGTGCCAGCAGCCATACTAGCGGGAGTTTCAAGAAGCAGTTCTTC
len: 15; d_gene: NA; j_gene: TRBJ2-7; v_gene: TRBV11-2; abundance: NA; CDR3aa: CASGLQSGNNYDQYF; CDR3nt: TGTGCTAGTGGACTCCAATCCGGCAATAACTACGATCAGTACTTC
len: 17; d_gene: NA; j_gene: TRBJ1-4; v_gene: TRBV11-3; abundance: NA; CDR3aa: CASSSDHRDATNEKLFF; CDR3nt: TGTGCCAGCAGCTCTGACCACCGAGATGCAACTAATGAAAAACTGTTTTTT
len: 14; d_gene: NA; j_gene: TRBJ2-7; v_gene: TRBV13; abundance: NA; CDR3aa: CAIFLRGGSSEQYF; CDR3nt: TGTGCCATCTTCCTTCGGGGTGGTAGTAGCGAGCAGTACTTC
len: 12; d_gene: NA; j_gene: TRBJ1-2; v_gene: TRBV20-1; abundance: many; CDR3aa: CSAHDYHYGYTF; CDR3nt: TGCAGTGCTCATGATTATCACTATGGCTACACCTTC
len: 15; d_gene: TRBD1; j_gene: TRBJ2-3; v_gene: TRBV20-1; abundance: NA; CDR3aa: CRANRDRCDTDTQYF; CDR3nt: TGCAGAGCTAACAGGGACAGGTGTGACACAGATACGCAGTATTTT
len: 13; d_gene: NA; j_gene: TRBJ2-5; v_gene: TRBV12-3/TRBV12-4; abundance: NA; CDR3aa: CTSSLELKETQYF; CDR3nt: TGTACCAGTAGTTTAGAGCTGAAGGAGACCCAGTACTTC
len: 17; d_gene: NA; j_gene: TRBJ2-1; v_gene: TRBV11-3; abundance: NA; CDR3aa: CASSLGLTRGSDNEQFF; CDR3nt: TGTGCCAGCAGCCTAGGGTTGACTAGGGGGAGCGACAATGAGCAGTTCTTC
len: 12; d_gene: NA; j_gene: TRBJ2-3; v_gene: TRBV6-6; abundance: many; CDR3aa: CASSSPTDTQYF; CDR3nt: TGTGCCAGCAGTTCCCCCACAGATACGCAGTATTTT
len: 19; d_gene: NA; j_gene: TRBJ2-5; v_gene: TRBV4-2; abundance: once; CDR3aa: CASSQGEVYSAGWGATQYF; CDR3nt: TGTGCCAGCAGCCAAGGGGAAGTTTACAGTGCAGGGTGGGGAGCGACCCAGTACTTC
len: 17; d_gene: NA; j_gene: TRBJ2-2; v_gene: TRBV6-2/TRBV6-3; abundance: many; CDR3aa: CASKGTLAGWNTGELFF; CDR3nt: TGTGCCAGCAAGGGGACCCTGGCAGGGTGGAACACCGGGGAGCTGTTTTTT
len: 14; d_gene: NA; j_gene: TRBJ1-2; v_gene: TRBV10-3; abundance: many; CDR3aa: CATLDRAANYGYTF; CDR3nt: TGTGCCACCCTAGACAGAGCAGCTAACTATGGCTACACCTTC
len: 14; d_gene: TRBD1; j_gene: TRBJ2-4; v_gene: TRBV12-3/TRBV12-4; abundance: many; CDR3aa: CASSLRQGASIQYF; CDR3nt: TGTGCCAGCAGCCTGAGACAGGGGGCCTCCATTCAGTACTTC
len: 15; d_gene: NA; j_gene: TRBJ2-1; v_gene: TRBV6-2/TRBV6-3; abundance: NA; CDR3aa: CASSSLSSYYNEQFF; CDR3nt: TGTGCCAGCAGTTCGCTATCGTCCTATTACAATGAGCAGTTCTTC
len: 14; d_gene: NA; j_gene: TRBJ1-2; v_gene: TRBV28; abundance: NA; CDR3aa: CASNSAQTYDGYTF; CDR3nt: TGTGCCAGCAATTCGGCCCAGACATATGATGGCTACACCTTC
len: 13; d_gene: NA; j_gene: TRBJ2-2; v_gene: TRBV6-6; abundance: NA; CDR3aa: CACRTPNTGELFF; CDR3nt: TGTGCCTGCAGGACCCCGAACACCGGGGAGCTGTTTTTC
len: 13; d_gene: NA; j_gene: TRBJ1-1; v_gene: TRBV2; abundance: NA; CDR3aa: CANSRQYHTEAFF; CDR3nt: TGTGCCAACAGTAGACAGTATCACACTGAAGCTTTCTTT
len: 14; d_gene: NA; j_gene: TRBJ1-3; v_gene: TRBV20-1; abundance: many; CDR3aa: CSARDSGGGNTIYF; CDR3nt: TGCAGTGCTAGAGATTCGGGGGGAGGAAACACCATATATTTT
len: 13; d_gene: TRBD1; j_gene: TRBJ2-7; v_gene: TRBV4-3; abundance: NA; CDR3aa: CASSLETGDEQYF; CDR3nt: TGCGCCAGCAGCCTTGAGACAGGGGACGAGCAGTACTTC